This entry lists 9 T cell receptor beta chains sequenced from one sample in a study of prognosis after radiotherapy for stage I lung cancer. The TCR beta CDR3 region was amplified from genomic DNA, with two rounds of multiplex PCR being used for the amplification. Amplification during the initial PCR round employed primers specific to each TRBV and TRBJ gene. MiXCR, run by TCRdb on the multiplex PCR reads, gives a single entry per CDR3 protein. The data hold tens of thousands of distinct CDR3 sequences, with more than 45% observed a single time. This sample comprised PBMCs, obtained before or after stereotactic body radiation therapy (not recorded which). The receptors here all came from a donor over 45 with non-small cell lung cancer.

The CDR3 DNA is TGCAGTGCTAGAGATCCCGGGACAGGGGGAGAGACCCAGTACTTC. Residues: CSARDPGTGGETQYF. V and J are TRBV20-1 and TRBJ2-5; 11 bases line up with TRBD1. V shed 0 bases, J shed 4 bases, and the junction held 4 bases outside the gene matches. CDR3 length: 15 residues. Germline V gene sequence: CDR1 DFQATT, CDR2 SNEGSKA (reference sequence).

The gene calls are TRBV6-2 or TRBV6-3 and TRBJ2-1; no clear D. The ends were cut back, 6 bases at V and 0 bases at J, with 3 bases in the middle. The V gene's germline CDR1 is MNHEY and CDR2 SVGEGT. The CDR3 is 12 amino acids. CDR3 in amino acids: CASRFSYNEQFF. The CDR3 DNA reads as TGTGCCAGCAGATTCTCCTACAATGAGCAGTTCTTC.

This clonotype counts as medium-sized. V and J are TRBV11-2 and TRBJ2-1; TRBD2 agrees at 9 bases. The CDR3 has 15 residues. Germline CDR1 reads SGHAT; CDR2 reads FQNNGV. V dropped 4 bases and J dropped 2; count of bases not matched to a gene: 3. CDR3 sequence (DNA): TGTGCCAGCAGCTCTCTAGCGGGAACCTACAATGAGCAGTTCTTC. It codes for CASSSLAGTYNEQFF.

There are many counts of this clonotype. The V and J genes are TRBV2 and TRBJ2-1; TRBD2 matches 12 bases. CDR1 and CDR2 (germline): SNHLY, FYNNEI. Trimming took 6 bases from V and 7 from J; bases not matched to a gene: 7. The CDR3 extends over 15 amino acids. This CDR3 is CASSPPSGGVNEQFF. The CDR3 nucleotides read TGTGCCAGCAGCCCTCCTAGCGGGGGGGTGAATGAGCAGTTCTTC.

This chain uses TRBV15 with TRBJ1-1; D might be TRBD1 (6 bases). Germline loops: CDR1 LNHNV, CDR2 YYDKDF (reference sequence). This CDR3 is built from 12 residues. V lost 5 bases and J lost 10, with 14 bases in between. The CDR3 here is CATSSGQRLAFF. The CDR3 DNA follows: TGTGCCACCAGCTCAGGACAGAGGTTAGCTTTCTTT.

For this clonotype: A far larger clone is only one base removed, so a read error is likely. The chain couples TRBV28 to TRBJ1-1, with a tentative D call TRBD1 (5 bases). The germline CDR1 and CDR2 sequences are MDHEN and SYDVKM. The CDR3 length is 13 residues. V dropped 1 base and J dropped 5 bases, with 8 bases sitting between them. CDR3 protein: CASSLYQGTEAFF. In DNA form, the CDR3 reads TGTGCCAGCAGTTTATATCAGGGAACTGAAGCTTTCTTT.

This clonotype was counted at least ten times. J is TRBJ2-7 and V is TRBV4-3; D uncertain. In germline, CDR1 is LGHNA, CDR2 YSLEER. The CDR3 length is 14 residues. Trimming removed 0 bases at V and 4 bases at J, with 10 bases between. DNA for the CDR3: TGCGCCAGCAGCCAAGATCATTGGGCATACGAGCAGTACTTC. Its protein is CASSQDHWAYEQYF.

This clonotype has only a few counts. The chain is built from TRBV7-3 and TRBJ2-7; 7 bases are a match to TRBD1. CDR1 and CDR2 from the germline V gene are SGHTA and FQGTGA. CDR3 length equals 15 residues. The V segment lost 1 base and the J segment 0 bases; nucleotides outside the gene matches: 3. CDR3 nucleotides: TGTGCCAGCAGCTTAAATACAGGGGTCTCCTACGAGCAGTACTTC. This sequence encodes CASSLNTGVSYEQYF.

The table lists this clonotype with many counts. The V and J genes are TRBV9 and TRBJ2-2; weak D call: TRBD1 (5 bases). V lost 0 bases and J lost 0, with 15 bases in between. The V gene's germline CDR1 is SGDLS and CDR2 YYNGEE. This CDR3 spans 18 amino acids. The CDR3 is CASSVEGIRGTNTGELFF. The CDR3 region has the DNA TGTGCCAGCAGCGTAGAGGGGATTCGCGGCACGAACACCGGGGAGCTGTTTTTT. Complete variable domain (other parts from reference TRBV9 and TRBJ2-2): DSGVTQTPKHLITATGQRVTLRCSPRSGDLSVYWYQQSLDQGLQFLIQYYNGEERAKGNILERFSAQQFPDLHSELNLSSLELGDSALYFCASSVEGIRGTNTGELFFGEGSRLTVL.